The subject of this entry is one T cell receptor beta chain. As handled by the study authors: The authors estimated nucleated cell counts from reference gene primer amplification. TCRdb keeps only in-frame clones here, not all; method: immunoSEQ multiplex PCR. Clonal size and the V and J genes are those of that table, whereas D and trimming came from the DNA. Of 400,000 or so clones in the sample, over 75% were seen once. The CDR3 totals 16 residues. The J segment lost 4 bases and the V segment lost 3 bases, leaving 5 bases of the junction unmatched. Germline-derived CDR1 and CDR2 are SGHTA and FQGNSA. The data originate from a study of blood T cell repertoires in COVID-19. In terms of age and location, participants ranged from roughly 18 to 90 years and lived in under 30 US areas.

This sequence originates from a man between 40 and 49 years old in a cohort exposed to, infected with or recovered from COVID-19 (not recorded which). This chain links TRBV7-2 with TRBJ2-2; 10 bases map to TRBD1. The sample taken for sequencing was PBMCs or T cells enriched from blood (not recorded which). This chain's CDR3 is CASSFGQGVRTGELFF. CDR3 in DNA: TGTGCCAGCAGCTTCGGACAGGGGGTACGCACCGGGGAGCTGTTTTTT. Full variable domain (rest looked up from reference TRBV7-2 and TRBJ2-2): GAGVSQSPSNKVTEKGKDVELRCDPISGHTALYWYRQSLGQGLEFLIYFQGNSAPDKSGLPSDRFSAERTGGSVSTLTIQRTQQEDSAVYLCASSFGQGVRTGELFFGEGSRLTVL.